This paragraph reports one T cell receptor beta chain. The clone's antigen remains unknown. Base quality data are lacking; no much larger clone is found one base away. The germline V gene encodes CDR1 MDHEN and CDR2 SYDVKM. The CDR3 spans 13 residues, from the cysteine through the phenylalanine. The entry retains the CDR3 DNA only, 39 bases that are in frame from base 1. This sample was taken from a study of cytomegalovirus exposure and HLA in healthy donors (dated by TCRdb to the late 2010s). With respect to the entire study: An earlier analysis of approximately 550 of the donors reported 250 to 350 Gb of sequence data and approximately 110 million unique TCR beta sequences from some 180 million T cells. An early release that covered 640 HLA-typed donors contained 300 to 350 gigabases of sequencing data and 70 million to 100 million unique TCR sequences. On average, around 240,000 unique TCR beta nucleotide sequences were sequenced per donor among several hundred genotyped donors of the cohort, with 15% to 20% of those sequences being non-productive. Among the roughly 390 genotyped donors, roughly 80% belonged to the genetic ancestry cluster associated with self-reported Caucasian donors. The T cell repertoires of roughly 660 subjects were profiled by immunosequencing and related to cytomegalovirus serostatus. The number of typed donors differed by locus: about 629-630 for A, B, C, DRB1 and DQB1; 522 for DQA1; about 600 for DPA1; and some 470 for DPB1. Because of strong linkage in the cohort, a few DR-DQ haplotypes were treated as single units for association and clustering. All discovery cohort repertoires had been generated on a single sequencing platform. Class I and class II HLA loci were covered by the typing at four-digit resolution. Donor age, sex, ethnicity and CMV serostatus were collected together with the repertoire data. In a later genetic analysis, genome-wide SNP genotypes for about three fifths of the roughly 670 donors were used, and that subset was treated as a discovery cohort. In an earlier analysis of roughly 540 of the donors, high-throughput TCR beta sequencing was used to judge whether each TCR beta V gene segment behaved as functional or pseudogenic. To predict cytomegalovirus infection status, the study brought together high-throughput TCR immunosequencing, statistical association of individual TCRs with disease status, and machine learning. Rather than using new phenotypic data, the later analysis identified candidate immune exposures from TCR beta sequences and from how often those sequences occurred across donors. In addition to the first cohort of 666 subjects, a separate validation cohort of some 120 different subjects was used. The study aimed to test whether signatures of past pathogen exposure could be identified by cataloging public T cell receptors. To study patterns of TCR occurrence, a later analysis re-analyzed previously published TCR beta repertoires from 666 donors and added high-resolution HLA genotyping. General study outcomes and caveats: Several of the top co-occurrence clusters appeared to be linked to parvovirus B19, influenza, CMV and Epstein-Barr virus, according to a later analysis. Across donors, most TCR sequences were observed very rarely, whereas some public TCRs were present in many individuals. In vitro tests confirmed that a few of the cytomegalovirus-associated TCR beta chains recognize cytomegalovirus antigens. For the cohort, immune exposure information was limited to CMV serostatus. A total of 164 TCR beta chains were listed by the study as associated with cytomegalovirus. The sequencing pipeline was judged likely to have produced a cluster of highly shared sequence variants as a technical artifact. A further reported finding was that TCR beta sequences accurately predicted the HLA-A and HLA-B alleles for most subjects in the first cohort. Linkage disequilibrium might explain the correlated functional status among segregating V segments, but an unknown experimental factor could not be excluded. When HLA alleles, especially DR and DQ, strongly co-occurred, TCR associations were difficult to assign to individual alleles. According to the authors, the approach could potentially be generalized to other disease states and immunological phenotypes. In a later analysis, around 17,000 TCR beta sequences were associated with specific HLA alleles at a false discovery rate of 0.05. The earlier analysis of approximately 560 of the donors excluded some 15 rarely observed V segments, including chromosome 9 orphons, because counts were too low. Compared with equally common non-associated chains, HLA-associated TCR beta chains in a later analysis were more clonally expanded and had lower generation probabilities. The 87-base-pair reads could not distinguish some IMGT-functional V segments, including TRBV6-2 and TRBV6-3, so those segments were excluded. According to a later analysis, TCR association rates differed among HLA loci, with DRB1 alleles showing the most associated TCRs and HLA-C alleles showing the fewest. The classifier was reported to diagnose cytomegalovirus status with high specificity and sensitivity in both the original and validation cohorts. In this cohort, only TCR beta chains were sequenced, and detectable features were limited by the absence of alpha or paired-chain data. In a later genetic analysis, fewer N-insertions in productive TCRs were reported among donors in an Asian-associated ancestry cluster than the roughly 640-donor mean. A later genetic analysis associated a missense DCLRE1C variant with V-gene and J-gene trimming of TCR beta chains, and an independent cohort replicated the association. Presence/absence analyses assumed roughly uniform sequencing depth across donors, an assumption that may not hold. According to a later analysis, most CMV-associated TCR beta chains appeared to be HLA-restricted, and the HLA associations seemed to be driven largely by CMV exposure. Because HLA typing was missing for some donors at each locus, association tests included only the typed subset. In an earlier analysis of approximately 590 of the donors, most TCR beta V segments were observed in productive rearrangements about 87% or about 30% of the time, broadly matching IMGT annotations.

Library construction relied on the immunoSEQ multiplex PCR assay. A mixture of 60 forward primers for TCR Vbeta segments and 13 reverse primers for TCR Jbeta segments was used in the multiplex PCR. The CDR3 region of rearranged TCR beta genes was amplified from genomic DNA by a multiplex PCR assay. Amplified TCR beta libraries were sequenced as 87-base-pair reads on the Illumina HiSeq System. Per the source publication's procedure: Across the 500 to 850 repertoires, a later analysis counted tens of millions of unique TCR beta chains, roughly 11 million of which were shared by at least two donors. Raw reads were error-corrected and collapsed into unique sequences by a nearest-neighbor algorithm in which closely related sequences were merged to remove PCR and sequencing errors. To assign V, D and J gene segments, CDR3 sequences were aligned to IMGT reference sequences. Each retained sequence needed at least a six-nucleotide match to both a V gene segment and a J gene segment. A rearrangement counted as productive if the CDR3 had no stop codons and remained in frame with V and J, and every other rearrangement counted as non-productive. CDR3 was defined according to IMGT convention as the region running from the second conserved V-encoded cysteine to the conserved J-encoded phenylalanine. The earlier analysis of 587 of the donors excluded sequences that lacked an unambiguous match to a single V gene segment. In an earlier analysis of 450 to 700 of the donors, V segments were called functional above 56.7% productive rearrangements and were called segregating when the between-donor standard deviation exceeded 5%. To diagnose cytomegalovirus status from the catalog of TCR beta chain sequences, a statistical classification framework was built. V and J gene assignment, in a later analysis, came from comparing TCR nucleotide sequences with IMGT/GENE-DB human TR gene sequences. The TCRdist pipeline was used in a later analysis to assign CDR3 sequences and most-parsimonious VDJ recombination scenarios. In a later analysis, each TCR beta chain was defined by its CDR3 amino acid sequence together with its V-gene family, and reads lacking a unique V-gene family were excluded. A later analysis removed 550 to 700 highly shared, low-generation-probability nucleotide sequences to deal with suspected cross-contamination and a sequencing artifact. For each public chain, a later analysis derived a clonal expansion index from normalized ranks of inferred template counts within each repertoire. In a later analysis, generation probabilities were computed with a VDJ recombination model fitted to out-of-frame rearrangements, and the resulting probabilities were checked against IGoR. A later analysis scored TCR-TCR, TCR-HLA and TCR-CMV co-occurrence with hypergeometric tests, applying a repertoire-size bias correction to TCR pairs. To estimate false discovery rates, a later analysis permuted the HLA or CMV assignments 20 times. In a later analysis, co-occurring TCRs were grouped with DBSCAN, and TCRdist sequence similarity was added when clustering was performed within HLA-allele-positive subsets. Repertoires with fewer than 30,000 or more than 120,000 public chains were left out of co-occurrence clustering, as were four to six repertoires with anomalous nucleotide sharing. TCRdb took this table from immuneACCESS and kept in-frame rearrangements with V and J called. Such tables lack part of the clones; where checked against another copy, unresolved V genes explain under half of the gap, and the rest is unexplained. Clonal size and the V and J genes are those of that table, whereas D and trimming came from the DNA. Here the sample has around 110,000 clones; about 62% occur a single time. More than 6.5% of the sample belongs to the ten largest clones.

The cohort consisted of some 670 healthy bone marrow donors. At the time of sampling, all cohort members were nominally healthy, though unrecorded immune exposures were likely present. The donor was CMV seropositive and belonged to the group of around 300 seropositive cohort members. Every donor gave a peripheral blood sample, and the peripheral blood mononuclear cells from that sample were used for TCR beta sequencing. Genomic DNA was extracted from the blood cell samples with the Qiagen DNeasy Blood Extraction Kit. Recombination joined TRBV28 with TRBJ2-5; tentative D gene TRBD1, with 5 bases matching. The last part of the DNA fits TRBJ2-7 better; the J call may be wrong. Sequencing input: PBMCs. The origin of this receptor is a woman between 35 and 50 years old in good health and CMV-seropositive. The DNA sequence is TGTGCCAGCAGTAGTACAGGAACCTACGAGCAGTACTTC. The encoded protein is CASSSTGTYEQYF.